One T cell receptor beta chain is described in this entry. Its antigen is still unknown. Generated by immunoSEQ multiplex PCR, the TCRdb table keeps only in-frame clones and is missing some. The repertoire consists of fewer than 20,000 clones, with roughly four fifths occurring once and the leading ten covering about 12%. The data were obtained in a study of CD4+ T cells in melanoma. V was trimmed by 0 bases and J by 6 bases, leaving 20 bases between them. In germline, CDR1 is GTSNPN, CDR2 SVGIG (reference sequence). The CDR3 has 17 amino acids. Whole-study results and caveats: Neoantigen-specific CD4+ T cells in melanoma reportedly had diverse differentiation states.

This sequence joins TRBV30 and TRBJ2-2; the D gene is possibly TRBD1 (6 bases). Sequenced sample: cells from a culture (not recorded whether cultured in vitro). This TCR came from a human donor with melanoma. Here the CDR3 reads CAWSVRGNRVMSGELFF. CDR3 nucleotide sequence: TGTGCCTGGAGTGTGAGGGGAAACAGGGTCATGTCCGGGGAGCTGTTTTTT.